This entry is about one T cell receptor beta chain. This specimen comes from a study of blood T cell repertoires in COVID-19. Turning to the study itself: Sites across the United States, Italy and Spain contributed samples from acute and convalescent COVID-19. PBMCs, B-cell-depleted T cells, or T cells provided the cDNA or gDNA that made up the material.

In the original workflow: Estimated nucleated cell counts came from reference gene primer amplification. Assay used: immunoSEQ multiplex PCR; TCRdb lists only in-frame clones, some missing. For V, J and clone size, that table is used; D and trimming come from the DNA. Altogether about 81,000 clones are present, roughly 78% being singletons, with the ten largest covering roughly 7.4%. What was sequenced was peripheral blood. The receptor comes from a human donor in a cohort sampled during active COVID-19.

The CDR3 DNA follows: TGTGCCACCAGCAGAGATCCCATCTCTGGGGCCAACGTCCTGACTTTC. Translated, it gives CATSRDPISGANVLTF. The genes are TRBV15 and TRBJ2-6; D unresolved. CDR1 and CDR2 (germline): LNHNV, YYDKDF (reference sequence). CDR3 length: 16 residues. Trimming took 0 bases from V and 0 from J, leaving 6 bases between them.